These 17 T cell receptor beta chains share one sample of origin, sequenced in a study of T cell responses to AZD1222 COVID-19 vaccine. Sequencing was performed with immunoSEQ multiplex PCR; in TCRdb, only in-frame clones are kept and a portion is missing. The sample yields about 110,000 clones, 90% seen once. The sequencing here drew on peripheral blood, taken on day 0 of AZD1222 vaccination. These receptors all stem from an adult in good health.

V and J are TRBV5-1 and TRBJ1-4; D might be TRBD1 (5 bases). Trimming removed 1 base at V and 5 bases at J, with 9 bases between. In germline, CDR1 is SGHRS, CDR2 YFSETQ. The CDR3 loop spans 14 amino acids. CDR3 bases: TGCGCCAGCAGCTTGAGTCAGGGAAATGAAAAACTGTTTTTT. Translation gives CASSLSQGNEKLFF.

The V call is TRBV5-4, the J call TRBJ2-3; D is unclear. Germline CDR1 and CDR2: SGHNT and YYREEE (reference sequence). The CDR3 sequence is 13 residues long. Between the trimmed V and J ends, which lost 0 bases and 1 base, there was a span of 3 bases. CDR3 sequence reads: CASSLGGTDTQYF. The CDR3 bases are TGTGCCAGCAGCTTGGGCGGCACAGATACGCAGTATTTT.

There are a few counts of this clone. This chain links TRBV3-1 (or the pseudogene TRBV3-2) with TRBJ1-6; possibly TRBD1 for D (5 bases). This CDR3 has 15 residues. CDR1 LGHDT and CDR2 YNNKEL come from the germline V gene (reference sequence). Trimming took off 5 bases at V and 7 bases at J, with 15 bases between the two ends. CDR3 sequence (DNA): TGTGCCAGCAGCTCGCAGACCCGGGGGAATTCACCCCTCCACTTT. Translating it yields CASSSQTRGNSPLHF.

The CDR3 loop is CASSDQTWGGNSNQPQHF. CDR3 in DNA: TGTGCCAGCAGTGACCAAACTTGGGGAGGGAATAGCAATCAGCCCCAGCATTTT. The chain employs TRBV6-1 and TRBJ1-5; D is uncertain. Trimming removed 3 bases at V and 0 bases at J, with 18 bases between. Germline V gene data show CDR1 as MNHNS and CDR2 as SASEGT. This CDR3 comprises 18 residues.

The V and J genes are TRBV5-4 and TRBJ2-2, with D maybe TRBD2 (6 bases). The CDR3 is made up of 15 amino acids. V lost 4 bases and J 5 bases, leaving 15 bases between the germline ends. Germline V gives CDR1 SGHNT, CDR2 YYREEE (reference sequence). The DNA for the CDR3 is TGTGCCAGCAGCCCCCTAAGCGGGTCGACCGGGGAGCTGTTTTTT. This translates into CASSPLSGSTGELFF.

The chain has TRBV28 and TRBJ2-3; 7 positions agree with TRBD2. Germline assignment: CDR1 MDHEN and CDR2 SYDVKM. This CDR3 has 16 residues. The trim removed 4 bases at V and 6 bases at J, leaving 13 bases unmatched. The CDR3 DNA reads TGTGCCAGCAGTTCCGCCGGCGCGGGAGTGGGGGATACGCAGTATTTT. It codes for CASSSAGAGVGDTQYF.

V is TRBV18 and J is TRBJ1-1, with a weak D call TRBD1 (5 bases). The CDR3 length is 15 residues. Trimming took off 0 bases at V and 1 base at J, with 9 bases between the two ends. Germline V CDR1 and CDR2: KGHSH, LQKENI. CDR3 DNA sequence: TGTGCCAGCTCACCACCGACGACAGAGAACACTGAAGCTTTCTTT. It is translated as CASSPPTTENTEAFF.

The rearrangement links TRBV10-1 to TRBJ2-1, with 10 bases identical to TRBD2. CDR3 length: 14 residues. Germline V gene data show CDR1 as WNHNN and CDR2 as SYGVQD (reference sequence). The V segment lost 6 bases and the J segment 6 bases; nucleotides outside the gene matches: 5. CDR3 DNA sequence: TGCGCCAGCAGCAAACTAGCGGGGCCCAATGAGCAGTTCTTC. Translating it yields CASSKLAGPNEQFF.

On this clone: Distinct nucleotide sequences in the sample also encode this CDR3. This chain links TRBV9 with TRBJ2-5; 8 positions agree with TRBD1. There are 14 residues in the CDR3. CDR1 and CDR2 (germline): SGDLS, YYNGEE. V lost 0 bases to trimming and J lost 2 bases; unmatched junction nucleotides: 0. The DNA for the CDR3 is TGTGCCAGCAGCGTAGGACAGGGGCAAGAGACCCAGTACTTC. Translated, it gives CASSVGQGQETQYF.

This chain uses TRBV2 with TRBJ1-2, with TRBD1 identical over 7 bases. CDR3 length: 14 amino acids. The ends lost 8 bases at V and 2 bases at J; junction bases unmatched: 8. Germline values: CDR1 SNHLY, CDR2 FYNNEI. The CDR3 DNA is TGTGCCAGCCAGGGGGTCAGGGGAAACTATGGCTACACCTTC. This encodes CASQGVRGNYGYTF.

V and J are TRBV9 and TRBJ1-1; D not resolved. V was clipped by 0 bases and J by 2 bases, with 5 bases between them. This CDR3 spans 13 amino acids. The germline V gene encodes CDR1 SGDLS and CDR2 YYNGEE. The CDR3 DNA follows: TGTGCCAGCAGCGTAGCGAGAAACACTGAAGCTTTCTTT. This translates into CASSVARNTEAFF.

The V gene is TRBV7-9, the J gene TRBJ2-7; 7 nucleotides line up with TRBD1. The germline V gene encodes CDR1 SEHNR and CDR2 FQNEAQ (reference sequence). The J segment lost 2 bases and the V segment lost 5 bases, leaving 15 bases of the junction unmatched. This CDR3 has 17 amino acids. The CDR3 bases are TGTGCCAGCAGCCGAGATCCGGGACAGTCAACTACCTACGAGCAGTACTTC. This sequence encodes CASSRDPGQSTTYEQYF.

The sample holds one count of this clone. The genes are TRBV29-1 and TRBJ1-3, with no clear D. V was clipped by 3 bases and J by 2 bases, with 8 bases between them. Germline CDR1 reads SQVTM; CDR2 reads ANQGSEA. There are 13 residues in the CDR3. This CDR3 is CSVERGTGNTIYF. The CDR3 DNA reads TGCAGCGTTGAGCGAGGTACTGGAAACACCATATATTTT.

The rearrangement joins TRBV5-1 to TRBJ2-1; TRBD2 matches 10 bases. Germline CDR1 reads SGHRS; CDR2 reads YFSETQ. The CDR3 sequence is 15 residues long. V shed 1 base and J 8 bases; nucleotides not matched to a gene: 6. The CDR3: CASSLTLAGAHEQFF. CDR3 bases: TGCGCCAGCAGCTTGACCCTAGCGGGAGCACATGAGCAGTTCTTC.

This clone is a singleton in its sample. The sample holds other DNA sequences that translate to the same CDR3. The chain is built from TRBV6-5 and TRBJ2-5; no definite D call. Looked up from germline, CDR1 is MNHEY and CDR2 is SVGAGI. V lost 2 bases and J 4 bases, leaving 2 bases between the germline ends. The CDR3 length is 11 residues. CDR3: CASSYGETQYF. CDR3 nucleotide sequence: TGTGCCAGCAGTTACGGAGAGACCCAGTACTTC.

V gene TRBV7-9 combines with J gene TRBJ1-5; TRBD1 matches 8 bases. The CDR3 is made up of 15 amino acids. With V trimmed by 5 bases and J by 3 bases, 6 bases remained unmatched. Germline CDR1 SEHNR, CDR2 FQNEAQ (reference sequence). The CDR3 reads CASSPQTGVNQPQHF. CDR3 DNA sequence: TGTGCCAGCAGCCCCCAGACAGGGGTCAATCAGCCCCAGCATTTT.

This rearrangement joins TRBV6-5 to TRBJ2-1, with D perhaps matching TRBD2 (6 bases). V was clipped by 5 bases and J by 9 bases, with 11 bases between them. Germline V CDR1 and CDR2: MNHEY, SVGAGI. This CDR3 is 12 amino acids long. Here the CDR3 reads CASSKTSFEQFF. CDR3 nucleotide sequence: TGTGCCAGCAGTAAGACTAGTTTTGAGCAGTTCTTC.